This entry concerns a single TCR beta chain. Antigen: not known. Sequencing was performed with immunoSEQ multiplex PCR; in TCRdb, only in-frame clones are kept and a portion is missing. Seen here are roughly 120,000 clones, 90% to 95% observed once, and the top ten hold more than 0.25%. The source of the sample is a study of T cell repertoires and HLA-DP antigens. About the research overall: Transduced HeLa cells presented HLA-DP to CD4+ T cells.

Deletions cut 0 bases from V and 3 bases from J, with 12 bases between. This CDR3 has 15 amino acids. Germline-derived CDR1 and CDR2 are SGHRS and YFSETQ. V usage is TRBV5-1 and J usage is TRBJ1-1; D is unclear. This TCR came from a woman in her late teens or twenties in good health and CMV-seronegative. The sample taken for sequencing was CD4+ T cells from PBMCs. DNA of the CDR3: TGCGCCAGCAGCTTGGGGGGTGTAGTCGACACTGAAGCTTTCTTT. This gives the protein CASSLGGVVDTEAFF.